This is a list of T cell receptor beta chains from one sample in a study of T cells in Graves' hyperthyroidism and ophthalmopathy. TCRdb independently ran MiXCR on the multiplex PCR reads; one entry per CDR3 protein. The sample records roughly 840,000 distinct CDR3 sequences, 38% being singletons. Sequencing used blood. All receptors come from a man aged 18 to 29 with Graves' hyperthyroidism. Each CDR3 is given with its conserved first and last residue. The D gene is left open where the match is weak. Only some rows state a clone size, as once, few, many or a class for expanded clones.

d_call clone_size j_call v_call cdr3_aa cdr3_nt
NA NA TRBJ1-5 TRBV10-3 CASSLGIDQPQHF TGTGCCAGCAGTTTAGGGATTGATCAGCCCCAGCATTTT
NA NA TRBJ1-2 TRBV6-5 CASSYGQGPSGYTF TGTGCCAGCAGTTACGGTCAGGGCCCAAGTGGCTACACCTTC
TRBD2 few TRBJ2-5 TRBV20-1 CSARDLAGGSIGTQYF TGCAGTGCTAGAGATCTAGCGGGAGGCTCTATTGGGACCCAGTACTTC
NA NA TRBJ1-1 TRBV20-1 CSAARLGATRDTEAFF TGCAGTGCTGCGCGACTTGGGGCTACGAGGGACACTGAAGCTTTCTTT
NA many TRBJ1-1 TRBV19 CASSPRPKNTEAFF TGTGCCAGTAGTCCTCGACCGAAGAACACTGAAGCTTTCTTT
TRBD1 NA TRBJ2-5 TRBV12-3/TRBV12-4 CASSSDRGIETQYF TGTGCCAGCAGTTCCGACAGGGGAATAGAGACCCAGTACTTC
NA many TRBJ2-5 TRBV15 CATSRDRGETQYF TGTGCCACCAGCAGAGATCGGGGGGAGACCCAGTACTTC
NA many TRBJ1-6 TRBV5-8 CASSLSGHYLHF TGTGCCAGCAGCTTGTCAGGCCACTACCTCCACTTT
TRBD2 once TRBJ2-7 TRBV7-7 CASSYQAGGYYAQYF TGTGCTAGCAGCTATCAGGCGGGGGGCTACTACGCGCAGTACTTC
NA NA TRBJ1-1 TRBV6-5 CAISYVQLNTEAFF TGTGCCATCAGTTACGTGCAATTGAACACTGAAGCTTTCTTT